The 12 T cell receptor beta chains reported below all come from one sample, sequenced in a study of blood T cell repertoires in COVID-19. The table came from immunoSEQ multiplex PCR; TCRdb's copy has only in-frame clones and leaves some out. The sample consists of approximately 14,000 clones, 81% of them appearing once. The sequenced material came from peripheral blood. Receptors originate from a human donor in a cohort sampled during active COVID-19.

The DNA for the CDR3 is TGTGCCAGCAGCGTAGGGACAGGCATCTACAATGAGCAGTTCTTC. Its translation: CASSVGTGIYNEQFF. The chain carries TRBV9 and TRBJ2-1; 7 nucleotides agree with TRBD1. This CDR3 has 15 residues. Trimming cost V 0 bases and J 3 bases; bases outside gene matches: 3. CDR1 and CDR2 from the germline V gene are SGDLS and YYNGEE.

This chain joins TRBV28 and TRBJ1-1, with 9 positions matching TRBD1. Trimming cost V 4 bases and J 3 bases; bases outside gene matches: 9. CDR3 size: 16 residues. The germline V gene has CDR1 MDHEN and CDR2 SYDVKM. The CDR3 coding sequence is TGTGCCAGCAGTTCAACCGGGACAGGGCGCTACACTGAAGCTTTCTTT. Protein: CASSSTGTGRYTEAFF.

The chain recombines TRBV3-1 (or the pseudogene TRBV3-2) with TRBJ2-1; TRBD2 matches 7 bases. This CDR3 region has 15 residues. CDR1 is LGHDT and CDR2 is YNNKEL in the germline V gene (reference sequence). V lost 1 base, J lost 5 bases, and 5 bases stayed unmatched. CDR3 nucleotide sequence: TGTGCCAGCAGCCAAGGAGCGGGAATCCACAATGAGCAGTTCTTC. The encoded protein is CASSQGAGIHNEQFF.

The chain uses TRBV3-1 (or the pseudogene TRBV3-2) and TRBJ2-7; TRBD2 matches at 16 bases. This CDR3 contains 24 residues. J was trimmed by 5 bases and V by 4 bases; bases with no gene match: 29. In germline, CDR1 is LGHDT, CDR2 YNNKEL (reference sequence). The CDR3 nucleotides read TGTGCCAGCAGCCGATCGGGGGGCAGAACCGGGACTAGCGGGAGGGCCTTCTTCGCCCACGAGCAGTACTTC. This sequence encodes CASSRSGGRTGTSGRAFFAHEQYF.

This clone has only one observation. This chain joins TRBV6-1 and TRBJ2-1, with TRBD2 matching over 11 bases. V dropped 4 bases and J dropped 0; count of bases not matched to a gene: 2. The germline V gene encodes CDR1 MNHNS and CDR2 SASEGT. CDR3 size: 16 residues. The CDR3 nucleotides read TGTGCCAGCAGTGTTACTAGCGGGAGCTCCTACAATGAGCAGTTCTTC. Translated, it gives CASSVTSGSSYNEQFF.

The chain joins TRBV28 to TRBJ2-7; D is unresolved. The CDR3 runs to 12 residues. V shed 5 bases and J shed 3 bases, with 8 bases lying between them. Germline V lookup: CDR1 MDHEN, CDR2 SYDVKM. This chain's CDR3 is CASSPQYYEQYF. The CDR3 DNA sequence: TGTGCCAGCAGTCCACAATACTACGAGCAGTACTTC.

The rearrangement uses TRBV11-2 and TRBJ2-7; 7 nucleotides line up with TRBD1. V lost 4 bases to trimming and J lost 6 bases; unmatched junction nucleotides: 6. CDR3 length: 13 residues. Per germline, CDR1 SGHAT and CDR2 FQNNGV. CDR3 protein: CASSSGQAGEQYF. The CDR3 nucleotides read TGTGCCAGCAGCTCCGGACAGGCTGGCGAGCAGTACTTC.

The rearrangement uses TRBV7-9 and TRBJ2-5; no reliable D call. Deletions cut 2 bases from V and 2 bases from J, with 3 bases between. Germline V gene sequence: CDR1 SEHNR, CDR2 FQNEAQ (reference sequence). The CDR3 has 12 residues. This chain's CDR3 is CASSLIQETQYF. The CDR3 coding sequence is TGTGCCAGCAGCTTAATACAAGAGACCCAGTACTTC.

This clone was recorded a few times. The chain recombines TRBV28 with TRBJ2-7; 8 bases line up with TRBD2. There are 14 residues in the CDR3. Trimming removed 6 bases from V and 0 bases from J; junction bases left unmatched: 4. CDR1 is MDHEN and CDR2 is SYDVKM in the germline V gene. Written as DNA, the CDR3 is TGTGCCAGCAGGCCCGGGACTAGCTCCTACGAGCAGTACTTC. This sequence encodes CASRPGTSSYEQYF.

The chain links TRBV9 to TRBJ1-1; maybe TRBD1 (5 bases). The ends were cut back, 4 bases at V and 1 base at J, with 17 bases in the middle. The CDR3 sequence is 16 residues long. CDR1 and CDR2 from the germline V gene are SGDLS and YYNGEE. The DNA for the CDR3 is TGTGCCAGCAGCACTAACTTTCGGACATCGAACACTGAAGCTTTCTTT. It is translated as CASSTNFRTSNTEAFF.

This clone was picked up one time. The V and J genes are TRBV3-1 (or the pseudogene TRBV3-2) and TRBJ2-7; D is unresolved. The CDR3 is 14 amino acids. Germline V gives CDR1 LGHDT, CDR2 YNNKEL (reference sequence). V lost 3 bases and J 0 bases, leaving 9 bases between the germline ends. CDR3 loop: CASSQESISYEQYF. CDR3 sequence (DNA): TGTGCCAGCAGCCAGGAGTCGATCTCCTACGAGCAGTACTTC.

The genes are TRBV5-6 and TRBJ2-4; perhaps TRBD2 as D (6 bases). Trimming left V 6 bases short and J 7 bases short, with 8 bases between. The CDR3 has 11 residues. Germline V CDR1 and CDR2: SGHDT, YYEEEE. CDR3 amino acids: CASKEGNIQYF. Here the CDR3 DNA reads TGTGCCAGCAAGGAGGGTAACATTCAGTACTTC.